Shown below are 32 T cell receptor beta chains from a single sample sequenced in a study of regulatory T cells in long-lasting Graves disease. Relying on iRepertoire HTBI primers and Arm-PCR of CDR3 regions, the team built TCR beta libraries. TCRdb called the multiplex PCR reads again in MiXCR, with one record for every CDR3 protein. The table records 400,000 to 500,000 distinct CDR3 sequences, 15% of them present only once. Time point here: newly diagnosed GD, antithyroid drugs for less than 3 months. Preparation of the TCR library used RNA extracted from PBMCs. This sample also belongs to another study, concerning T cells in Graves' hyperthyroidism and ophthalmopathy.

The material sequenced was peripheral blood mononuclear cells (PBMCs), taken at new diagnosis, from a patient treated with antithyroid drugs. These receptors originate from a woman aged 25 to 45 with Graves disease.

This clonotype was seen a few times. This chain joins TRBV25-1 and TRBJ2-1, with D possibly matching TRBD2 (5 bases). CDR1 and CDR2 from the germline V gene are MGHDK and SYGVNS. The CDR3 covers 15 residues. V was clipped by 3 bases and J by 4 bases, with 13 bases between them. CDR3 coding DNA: TGTGCCAGCAGTGACGGTCCACTAGGTTACAATGAGCAGTTCTTC. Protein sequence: CASSDGPLGYNEQFF.

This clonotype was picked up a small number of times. DNA for the CDR3: TGTGCCAGCAGTTTTACAGGCCCCAATGAGCAGTTCTTC. Amino acids: CASSFTGPNEQFF. This sequence joins TRBV6-9 and TRBJ2-1, with TRBD1 as a possible D gene (5 bases). The CDR3 is made up of 13 amino acids. CDR1 MNHGY and CDR2 SVAAGI come from the germline V gene. V was pared by 4 bases and J by 6 bases, with 10 bases between.

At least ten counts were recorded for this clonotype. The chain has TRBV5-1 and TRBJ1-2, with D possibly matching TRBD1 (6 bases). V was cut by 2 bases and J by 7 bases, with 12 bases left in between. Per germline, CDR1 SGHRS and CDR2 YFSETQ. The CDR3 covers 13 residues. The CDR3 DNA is TGCGCCAGCAGCTTAGACAGGTCTGGTGGCTACACCTTC. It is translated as CASSLDRSGGYTF. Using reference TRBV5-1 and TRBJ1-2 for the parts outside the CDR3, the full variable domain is KAGVTQTPRYLIKTRGQQVTLSCSPISGHRSVSWYQQTPGQGLQFLFEYFSETQRNKGNFPGRFSGRQFSNSRSEMNVSTLELGDSALYLCASSLDRSGGYTFGSGTRLTVV.

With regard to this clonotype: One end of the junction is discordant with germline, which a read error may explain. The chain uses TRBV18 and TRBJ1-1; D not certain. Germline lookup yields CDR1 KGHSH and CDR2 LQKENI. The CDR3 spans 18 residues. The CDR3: CASSPLASHRGMNTEAFF. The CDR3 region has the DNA TGTGCCAGCTCGCCACTCGCATCCCACAGAGGTATGAACACTGAAGCTTTCTTT.

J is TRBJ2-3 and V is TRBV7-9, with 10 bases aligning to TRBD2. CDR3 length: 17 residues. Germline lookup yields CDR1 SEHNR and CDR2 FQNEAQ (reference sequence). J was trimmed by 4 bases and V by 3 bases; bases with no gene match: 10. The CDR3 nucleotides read TGTGCCAGCAGCTTCGGTCTAGCGGGAGTCCGTGCAGATACGCAGTATTTT. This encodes CASSFGLAGVRADTQYF.

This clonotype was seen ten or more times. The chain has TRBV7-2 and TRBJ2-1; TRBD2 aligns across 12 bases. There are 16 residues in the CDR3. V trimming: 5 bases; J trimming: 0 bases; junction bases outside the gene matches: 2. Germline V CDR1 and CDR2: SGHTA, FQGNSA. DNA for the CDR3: TGTGCCAGCAGCCAGACTAGCGGGAGCTCCTACAATGAGCAGTTCTTC. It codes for CASSQTSGSSYNEQFF.

The CDR3 loop is CASSIRPGQGGGYTF. CDR3 coding DNA: TGTGCCAGTAGTATACGGCCGGGACAGGGAGGAGGCTACACCTTC. The chain recombines TRBV19 with TRBJ1-2; 9 bases are a match to TRBD1. The J segment lost 8 bases and the V segment lost 2 bases, leaving 9 bases of the junction unmatched. Germline V gene lookup returns CDR1 LNHDA and CDR2 SQIVND (reference sequence). The CDR3 contains 15 residues.

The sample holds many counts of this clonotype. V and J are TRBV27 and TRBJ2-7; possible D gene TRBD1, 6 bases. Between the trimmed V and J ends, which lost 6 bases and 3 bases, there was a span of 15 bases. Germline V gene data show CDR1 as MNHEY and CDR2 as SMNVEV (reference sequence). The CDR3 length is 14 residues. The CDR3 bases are TGTGCCAGCAGCTTGGGGACGACAGGCTACGAGCAGTACTTC. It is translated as CASSLGTTGYEQYF.

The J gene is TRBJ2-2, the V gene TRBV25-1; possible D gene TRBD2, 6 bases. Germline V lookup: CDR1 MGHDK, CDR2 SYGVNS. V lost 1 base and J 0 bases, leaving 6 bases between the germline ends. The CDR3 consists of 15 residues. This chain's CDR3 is CASSEWGANTGELFF. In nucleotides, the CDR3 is TGTGCCAGCAGTGAATGGGGGGCGAACACCGGGGAGCTGTTTTTT.

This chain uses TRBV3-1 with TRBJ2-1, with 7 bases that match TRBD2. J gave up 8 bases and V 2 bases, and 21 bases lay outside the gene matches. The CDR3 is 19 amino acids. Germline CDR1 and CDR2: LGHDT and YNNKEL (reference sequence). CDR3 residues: CASSQMPIGVGTITYEQFF. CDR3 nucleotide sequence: TGTGCCAGCAGCCAAATGCCCATAGGGGTGGGGACTATCACGTATGAGCAGTTCTTC.

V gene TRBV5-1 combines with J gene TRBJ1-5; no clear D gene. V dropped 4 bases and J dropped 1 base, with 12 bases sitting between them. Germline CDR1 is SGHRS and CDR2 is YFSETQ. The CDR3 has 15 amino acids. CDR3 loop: CASSRTGMSNQPQHF. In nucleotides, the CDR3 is TGCGCCAGCAGCCGGACGGGGATGAGCAATCAGCCCCAGCATTTT.

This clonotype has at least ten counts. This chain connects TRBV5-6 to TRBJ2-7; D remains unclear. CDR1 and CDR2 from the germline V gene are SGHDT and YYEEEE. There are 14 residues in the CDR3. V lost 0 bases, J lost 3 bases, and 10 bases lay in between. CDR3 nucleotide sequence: TGTGCCAGCAGCTTGGAGAGCGCAAACTACGAGCAGTACTTC. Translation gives CASSLESANYEQYF.

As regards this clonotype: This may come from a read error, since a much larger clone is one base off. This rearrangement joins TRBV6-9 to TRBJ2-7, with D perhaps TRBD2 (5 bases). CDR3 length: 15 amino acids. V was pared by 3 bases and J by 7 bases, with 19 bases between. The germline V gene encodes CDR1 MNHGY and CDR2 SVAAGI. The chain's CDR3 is CASSYGDSSYNEQYF. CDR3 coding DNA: TGTGCCAGCAGTTACGGGGATTCTTCCTACAATGAGCAGTACTTC.

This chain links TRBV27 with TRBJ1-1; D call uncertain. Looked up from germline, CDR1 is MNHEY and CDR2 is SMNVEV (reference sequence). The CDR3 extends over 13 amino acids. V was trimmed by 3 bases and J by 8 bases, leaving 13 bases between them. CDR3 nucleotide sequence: TGTGCCAGCAGTTTCGGACCACAAATGGAAGCTTTCTTT. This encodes CASSFGPQMEAFF.

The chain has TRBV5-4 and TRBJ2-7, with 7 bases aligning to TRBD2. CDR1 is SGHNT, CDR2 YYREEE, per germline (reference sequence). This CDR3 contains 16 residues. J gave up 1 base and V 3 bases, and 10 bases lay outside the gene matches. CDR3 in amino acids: CASSSPGRELSYEQYF. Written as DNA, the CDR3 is TGTGCCAGCAGCTCCCCCGGGCGGGAGCTTTCCTACGAGCAGTACTTC.

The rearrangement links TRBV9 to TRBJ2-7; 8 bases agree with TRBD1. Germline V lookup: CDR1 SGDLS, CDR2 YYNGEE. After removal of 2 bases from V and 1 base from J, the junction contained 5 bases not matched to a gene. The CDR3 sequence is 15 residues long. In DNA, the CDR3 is TGTGCCAGCAGCGTCGAACAGGGGGGTTCCTACGAGCAGTACTTC. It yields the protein CASSVEQGGSYEQYF. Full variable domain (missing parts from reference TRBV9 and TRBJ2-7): DSGVTQTPKHLITATGQRVTLRCSPRSGDLSVYWYQQSLDQGLQFLIQYYNGEERAKGNILERFSAQQFPDLHSELNLSSLELGDSALYFCASSVEQGGSYEQYFGPGTRLTVT.

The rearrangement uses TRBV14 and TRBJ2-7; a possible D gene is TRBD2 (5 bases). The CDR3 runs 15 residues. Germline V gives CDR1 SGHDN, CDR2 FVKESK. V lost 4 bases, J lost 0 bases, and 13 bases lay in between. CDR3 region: CASSPMGGFSYEQYF. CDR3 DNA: TGTGCCAGCAGCCCCATGGGCGGGTTCTCCTACGAGCAGTACTTC.

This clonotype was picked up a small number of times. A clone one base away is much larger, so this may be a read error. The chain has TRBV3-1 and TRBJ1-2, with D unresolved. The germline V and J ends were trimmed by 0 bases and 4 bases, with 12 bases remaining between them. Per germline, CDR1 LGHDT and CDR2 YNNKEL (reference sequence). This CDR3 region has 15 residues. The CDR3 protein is CASSQDSRWGYGYTF. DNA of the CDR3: TGTGCCAGCAGCCAAGATAGCCGGTGGGGCTATGGCTACACCTTC.

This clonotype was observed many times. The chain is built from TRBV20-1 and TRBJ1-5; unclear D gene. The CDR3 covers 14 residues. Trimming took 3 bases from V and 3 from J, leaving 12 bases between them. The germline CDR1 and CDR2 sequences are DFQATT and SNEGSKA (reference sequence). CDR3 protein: CSASGLRNNQPQHF. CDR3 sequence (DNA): TGCAGTGCTAGCGGGTTGAGGAACAATCAGCCCCAGCATTTT.

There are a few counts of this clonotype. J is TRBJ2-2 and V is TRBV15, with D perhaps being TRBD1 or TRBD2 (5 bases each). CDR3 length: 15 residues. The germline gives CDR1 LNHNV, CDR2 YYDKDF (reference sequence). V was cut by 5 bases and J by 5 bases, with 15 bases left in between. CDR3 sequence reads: CATSPRDQSTGELFF. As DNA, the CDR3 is TGTGCCACCAGCCCCCGGGACCAAAGTACCGGGGAGCTGTTTTTT.

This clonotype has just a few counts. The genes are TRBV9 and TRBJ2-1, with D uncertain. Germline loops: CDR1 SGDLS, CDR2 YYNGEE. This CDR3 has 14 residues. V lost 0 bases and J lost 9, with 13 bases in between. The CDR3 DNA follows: TGTGCCAGCAGCGTAGAGGTTCGCGGTTCTGAGCAGTTCTTC. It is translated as CASSVEVRGSEQFF.

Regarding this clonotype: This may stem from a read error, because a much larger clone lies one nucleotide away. Here the CDR3 DNA reads TGTGCCAGCAGGCATTCCGGGGTAACCTACGAGCAGTACTTC. It is translated as CASRHSGVTYEQYF. This chain joins TRBV3-1 and TRBJ2-7; a possible D gene is TRBD2 (5 bases). The germline gives CDR1 LGHDT, CDR2 YNNKEL (reference sequence). Trimming took 6 bases from V and 2 from J, leaving 14 bases between them. CDR3 length: 14 residues.

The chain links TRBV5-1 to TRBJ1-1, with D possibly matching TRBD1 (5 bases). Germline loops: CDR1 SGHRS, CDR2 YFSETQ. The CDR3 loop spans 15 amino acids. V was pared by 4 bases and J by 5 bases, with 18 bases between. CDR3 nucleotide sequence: TGCGCCAGCAGCAACCCTGGGACGGGAAATACTGAAGCTTTCTTT. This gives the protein CASSNPGTGNTEAFF.

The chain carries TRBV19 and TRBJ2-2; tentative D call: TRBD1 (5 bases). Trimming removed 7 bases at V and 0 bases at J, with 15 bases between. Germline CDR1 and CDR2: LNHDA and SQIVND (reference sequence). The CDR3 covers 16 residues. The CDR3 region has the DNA TGTGCCAGTACCCCGACAGTGTTCGCGAACACCGGGGAGCTGTTTTTT. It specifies CASTPTVFANTGELFF.

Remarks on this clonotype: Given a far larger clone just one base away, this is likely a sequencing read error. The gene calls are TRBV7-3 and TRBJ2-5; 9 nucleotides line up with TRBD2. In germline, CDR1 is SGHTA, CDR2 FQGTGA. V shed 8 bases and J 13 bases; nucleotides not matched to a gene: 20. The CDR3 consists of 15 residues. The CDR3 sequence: CASGQHTLAGTSRYF. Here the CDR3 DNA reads TGTGCCAGCGGCCAACATACGCTAGCGGGAACCAGCCGGTACTTC.

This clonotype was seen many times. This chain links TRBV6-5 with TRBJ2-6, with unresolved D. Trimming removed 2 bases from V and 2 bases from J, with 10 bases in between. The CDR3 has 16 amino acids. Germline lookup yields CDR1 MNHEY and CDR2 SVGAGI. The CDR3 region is CASSYGPRTGANVLTF. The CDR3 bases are TGTGCCAGCAGTTACGGCCCCAGGACTGGGGCCAACGTCCTGACTTTC.

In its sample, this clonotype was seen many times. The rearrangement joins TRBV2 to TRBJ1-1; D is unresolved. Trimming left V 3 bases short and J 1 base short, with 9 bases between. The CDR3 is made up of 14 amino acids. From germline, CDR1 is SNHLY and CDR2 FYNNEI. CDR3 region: CASSDVDKNTEAFF. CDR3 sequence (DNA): TGTGCCAGCAGTGACGTAGATAAGAACACTGAAGCTTTCTTT.

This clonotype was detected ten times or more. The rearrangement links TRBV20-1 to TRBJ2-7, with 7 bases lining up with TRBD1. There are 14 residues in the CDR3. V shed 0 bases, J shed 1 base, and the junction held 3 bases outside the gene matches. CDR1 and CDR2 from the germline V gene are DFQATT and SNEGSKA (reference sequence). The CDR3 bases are TGCAGTGCTAGAGAGGCAGGGGGTTCCTACGAGCAGTACTTC. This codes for CSAREAGGSYEQYF.

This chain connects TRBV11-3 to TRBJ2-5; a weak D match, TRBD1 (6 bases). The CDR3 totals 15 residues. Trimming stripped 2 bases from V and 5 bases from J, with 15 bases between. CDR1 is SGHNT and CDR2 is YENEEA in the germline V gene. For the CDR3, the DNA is TGTGCCAGCAGCTTACCCACCAGGGGACGGGAGACCCAGTACTTC. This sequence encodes CASSLPTRGRETQYF.

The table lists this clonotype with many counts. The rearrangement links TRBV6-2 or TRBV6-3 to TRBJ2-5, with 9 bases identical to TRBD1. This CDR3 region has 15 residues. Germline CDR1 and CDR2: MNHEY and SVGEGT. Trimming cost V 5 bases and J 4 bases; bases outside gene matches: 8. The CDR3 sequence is CASSSLQGARETQYF. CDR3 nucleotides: TGTGCCAGCAGTAGCTTACAGGGGGCTCGAGAGACCCAGTACTTC.

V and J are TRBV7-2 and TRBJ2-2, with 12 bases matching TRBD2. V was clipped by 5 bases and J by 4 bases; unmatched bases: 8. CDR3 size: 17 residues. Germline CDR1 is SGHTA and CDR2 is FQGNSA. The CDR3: CASSPERGLAGTGELFF. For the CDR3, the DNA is TGTGCCAGCAGCCCTGAACGGGGACTAGCGGGCACCGGGGAGCTGTTTTTT. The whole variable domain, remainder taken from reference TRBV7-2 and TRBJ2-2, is GAGVSQSPSNKVTEKGKDVELRCDPISGHTALYWYRQSLGQGLEFLIYFQGNSAPDKSGLPSDRFSAERTGGSVSTLTIQRTQQEDSAVYLCASSPERGLAGTGELFFGEGSRLTVL.

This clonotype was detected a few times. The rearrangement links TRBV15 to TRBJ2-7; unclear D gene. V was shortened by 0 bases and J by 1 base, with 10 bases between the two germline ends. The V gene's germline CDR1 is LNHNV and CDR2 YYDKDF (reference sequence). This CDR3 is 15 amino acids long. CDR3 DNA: TGTGCCACCAGCAGAGATCACGGCGGATCCTACGAGCAGTACTTC. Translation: CATSRDHGGSYEQYF.